The present entry profiles one TCR beta chain with its context. Its antigen is not known. Using immunoSEQ multiplex PCR, the repertoire was profiled, and TCRdb retains in-frame clones only, with some absent. The sample includes 70,000 to 100,000 clones, about 93% of them seen just once. This sample is drawn from a study of T cell responses to AZD1222 COVID-19 vaccine. Study-wide findings and caveats: Seropositivity was recorded at baseline in only a handful of AZD1222 recipients.

Sample: peripheral blood, taken 28 days after the second AZD1222 dose. The sequence was collected from an adult who received the AZD1222 COVID-19 vaccine.

The CDR3 is CASSSPDKNTDTQYF. The CDR3 DNA reads TGTGCCAGCAGCTCACCGGACAAGAACACAGATACGCAGTATTTT. V and J are TRBV7-2 and TRBJ2-3; tentative D call: TRBD1 (5 bases). The CDR3 runs to 15 residues. The V gene lost 4 bases and the J gene lost 2 bases, with 13 bases spanning the gap. Germline V gene sequence: CDR1 SGHTA, CDR2 FQGNSA.